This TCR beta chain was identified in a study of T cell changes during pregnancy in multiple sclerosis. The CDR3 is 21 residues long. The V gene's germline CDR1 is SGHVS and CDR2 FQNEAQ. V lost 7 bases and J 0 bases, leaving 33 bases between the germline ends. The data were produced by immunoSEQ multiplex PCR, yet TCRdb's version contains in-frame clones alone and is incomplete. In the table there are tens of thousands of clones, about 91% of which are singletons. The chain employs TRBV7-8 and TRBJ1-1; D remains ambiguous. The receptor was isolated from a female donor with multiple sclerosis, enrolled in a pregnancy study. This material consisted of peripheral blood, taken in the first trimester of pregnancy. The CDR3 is CASTKSVAGKGILAMNTEAFF. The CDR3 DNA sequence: TGTGCCAGCACCAAGTCGGTAGCGGGTAAAGGGATTTTGGCCATGAACACTGAAGCTTTCTTT.